One and the same sample provided the 22 T cell receptor beta chains below, sequenced in a study of CD8 T cells in ankylosing spondylitis. No antigen has been identified for these receptors. Broader study findings: What appeared characteristic of ankylosing spondylitis blood was a TCR beta motif of about eight highly homologous variants.

TCRdb fed the 5' RACE reads into MiXCR, producing one record per CDR3 protein. The repertoire holds a few hundred thousand distinct CDR3 sequences, around 20% seen once, with approximately 15% in the top ten. Material for sequencing was blood, either unsorted or a sorted T cell fraction (not recorded which). These receptors originate from a male donor with ankylosing spondylitis.

This clonotype occurred many times. The J gene is TRBJ2-7, the V gene TRBV7-3; 7 bases are shared with TRBD2. The V gene's germline CDR1 is SGHTA and CDR2 FQGTGA. The V and J ends lost 2 bases and 5 bases, in that order; junction bases with no gene match: 9. The CDR3 has 15 amino acids. The CDR3 loop is CASSLGGAGENEQYF. Here the CDR3 DNA reads TGTGCCAGCAGCTTAGGGGGTGCGGGAGAAAACGAGCAGTACTTC.

This clonotype was seen a handful of times. The chain combines TRBV5-1 with TRBJ2-5; TRBD2 matches 13 bases. The V gene's germline CDR1 is SGHRS and CDR2 YFSETQ. Trimming cost V 4 bases and J 4 bases; bases outside gene matches: 7. The CDR3 runs 16 residues. The CDR3 loop reads CASSLRTSGSSETQYF. The CDR3 coding sequence is TGCGCCAGCAGCCTACGGACTAGCGGGAGTTCAGAGACCCAGTACTTC.

This clonotype was seen more than once but under ten times. The CDR3 sequence: CSASGGQGYTDTQYF. CDR3 DNA sequence: TGCAGTGCCAGTGGGGGCCAGGGATACACAGATACGCAGTATTTT. This chain joins TRBV20-1 and TRBJ2-3, with a tentative D call TRBD1 (6 bases). This CDR3 is 15 amino acids long. The V end was cut by 6 bases, the J end by 2 bases, with 18 bases between. CDR1 and CDR2 from the germline V gene are DFQATT and SNEGSKA (reference sequence).

In its sample, this clonotype was seen a few times. This chain links TRBV7-9 with TRBJ2-3; D might be TRBD1 or TRBD2, each matching 5 bases. Germline loops: CDR1 SEHNR, CDR2 FQNEAQ (reference sequence). Deletions cut 5 bases from V and 0 bases from J, with 12 bases between. The CDR3 is 15 residues long. CDR3 DNA sequence: TGTGCCAGCAGCCCGGGACGGCCTAGCACAGATACGCAGTATTTT. This encodes CASSPGRPSTDTQYF. Filled out from reference TRBV7-9 and TRBJ2-3, the complete variable domain reads DTGVSQNPRHKITKRGQNVTFRCDPISEHNRLYWYRQTLGQGPEFLTYFQNEAQLEKSRLLSDRFSAERPKGSFSTLEIQRTEQGDSAMYLCASSPGRPSTDTQYFGPGTRLTVL.

In this sample, this clonotype turned up a few times. This sequence joins TRBV5-1 and TRBJ1-5; D might be TRBD1 (5 bases). Germline V gene data show CDR1 as SGHRS and CDR2 as YFSETQ. V was shortened by 7 bases and J by 6 bases, with 14 bases between the two germline ends. The CDR3 loop spans 13 amino acids. The CDR3 spells CASGEGQGQPQHF. The CDR3, as DNA: TGCGCCAGCGGGGAGGGGCAGGGTCAGCCCCAGCATTTT.

This clonotype showed up just a few times. The chain combines TRBV27 with TRBJ2-2, with D hard to call. This CDR3 is built from 13 residues. V gave up 5 bases and J gave up 6 bases, with 10 bases separating them. CDR1 is MNHEY and CDR2 is SMNVEV in the germline V gene (reference sequence). For the CDR3, the DNA is TGTGCCAGCAGTCCTCAGTGGGCCGGGGAGCTGTTTTTT. This sequence encodes CASSPQWAGELFF.

This clonotype was seen many times. V and J are TRBV20-1 and TRBJ1-5; 8 bases are a match to TRBD1. V lost 5 bases to trimming and J lost 7 bases; unmatched junction nucleotides: 7. From germline, CDR1 is DFQATT and CDR2 SNEGSKA (reference sequence). The CDR3 totals 13 residues. The CDR3 loop is CSASQGARQPQHF. The CDR3, as DNA: TGCAGTGCTTCTCAGGGGGCAAGACAGCCCCAGCATTTT.

Only one count was recorded for this clonotype. This chain links TRBV18 with TRBJ1-2; TRBD1 is a possible D gene (5 bases). The CDR3 runs 13 residues. V shed 0 bases and J shed 7 bases, with 9 bases lying between them. From germline, CDR1 is KGHSH and CDR2 LQKENI. CDR3 sequence reads: CASSPPRGGGYTF. CDR3 sequence (DNA): TGTGCCAGCTCACCACCTAGGGGTGGTGGCTACACCTTC.

This chain links TRBV25-1 with TRBJ2-1; possible D gene TRBD1, 5 bases. The CDR3 consists of 16 residues. Trimming left V 3 bases short and J 4 bases short, with 16 bases between. Germline V CDR1 and CDR2: MGHDK, SYGVNS. The CDR3 reads CASSDPSGKRYNEQFF. CDR3 DNA: TGTGCCAGCAGTGATCCCTCAGGGAAGAGGTACAATGAGCAGTTCTTC. The complete variable domain, with remaining parts taken from reference TRBV25-1 and TRBJ2-1, reads EADIYQTPRYLVIGTGKKITLECSQTMGHDKMYWYQQDPGMELHLIHYSYGVNSTEKGDLSSESTVSRIRTEHFPLTLESARPSHTSQYLCASSDPSGKRYNEQFFGPGTRLTVL.

This clonotype was seen a handful of times. The V gene is TRBV29-1, the J gene TRBJ2-1, with D perhaps matching TRBD1 or TRBD2 (5 bases each). This CDR3 spans 12 amino acids. Germline values: CDR1 SQVTM, CDR2 ANQGSEA. Trimming stripped 6 bases from V and 7 bases from J, with 13 bases between. The CDR3 DNA sequence: TGCAGCGTCGGGACCCTGGGTAATGAGCAGTTCTTC. The encoded protein is CSVGTLGNEQFF.

This clonotype was picked up a small number of times. The J gene is TRBJ2-2, the V gene TRBV4-2, with D perhaps matching TRBD2 (6 bases). Germline V gives CDR1 LGHNA, CDR2 YNFKEQ. The V gene lost 3 bases and the J gene lost 0 bases, with 11 bases spanning the gap. The CDR3 is 16 residues long. The CDR3 bases are TGTGCCAGCAGCCAGGGGGGACGGACGAACACCGGGGAGCTGTTTTTT. Its protein product is CASSQGGRTNTGELFF.

The V call is TRBV20-1, the J call TRBJ2-5; D is unresolved. Germline assignment: CDR1 DFQATT and CDR2 SNEGSKA (reference sequence). V lost 4 bases, J lost 5 bases, and 11 bases lay in between. CDR3 length equals 12 residues. CDR3 protein: CSAKERAETQYF. The CDR3 nucleotides are TGCAGTGCTAAGGAGAGAGCTGAGACCCAGTACTTC.

The chain has TRBV20-1 and TRBJ2-5; D may be TRBD1 (6 bases). Trimming pared 1 base from V and 5 bases from J, leaving 23 bases between. From germline, CDR1 is DFQATT and CDR2 SNEGSKA (reference sequence). This CDR3 has 17 amino acids. The CDR3 DNA reads TGCAGTGCTAGAGTAGCATATGGGGACATGGGCAGGGAGACCCAGTACTTC. As protein: CSARVAYGDMGRETQYF.

The V gene is TRBV5-1, the J gene TRBJ2-3; no clear D. This CDR3 is 16 amino acids long. Trimming took off 0 bases at V and 0 bases at J, with 11 bases between the two ends. Germline V gene lookup returns CDR1 SGHRS and CDR2 YFSETQ. The CDR3 here is CASSLAPHISTDTQYF. In DNA, the CDR3 is TGCGCCAGCAGCTTGGCCCCCCATATAAGCACAGATACGCAGTATTTT.

This clonotype was picked up a small number of times. The genes are TRBV5-1 and TRBJ2-5; D is possibly TRBD1 or TRBD2 (6 bases each). The CDR3 has 16 amino acids. CDR1 and CDR2 from the germline V gene are SGHRS and YFSETQ. The ends were cut back, 0 bases at V and 1 base at J, with 13 bases in the middle. CDR3 sequence (DNA): TGCGCCAGCAGCTTGGAGGTAGGGGGGCTCCAAGAGACCCAGTACTTC. It is translated as CASSLEVGGLQETQYF.

The genes are TRBV29-1 and TRBJ2-1, with 15 bases lining up with TRBD2. The CDR3 is 13 amino acids. Germline CDR1 is SQVTM and CDR2 is ANQGSEA. V was clipped by 6 bases and J by 8 bases; unmatched bases: 2. The CDR3 here is CSVGLAGGYEQFF. The CDR3 region has the DNA TGCAGCGTCGGACTAGCGGGAGGGTATGAGCAGTTCTTC.

This chain connects TRBV5-1 to TRBJ2-7; 16 bases match TRBD2. Trimming cost V 4 bases and J 5 bases; bases outside gene matches: 9. Germline V gene sequence: CDR1 SGHRS, CDR2 YFSETQ. CDR3 length equals 17 residues. This CDR3 reads CASSLGLAGGLFDEQYF. Here the CDR3 DNA reads TGCGCCAGCAGCCTGGGACTAGCGGGAGGGTTGTTCGACGAGCAGTACTTC.

V is TRBV5-6 and J is TRBJ2-7, with 11 positions matching TRBD2. The germline CDR1 and CDR2 sequences are SGHDT and YYEEEE. After removal of 3 bases from V and 2 bases from J, the junction contained 4 bases not matched to a gene. The CDR3 totals 15 residues. This CDR3 is CASSWVLAGAYEQYF. For the CDR3, the DNA is TGTGCCAGCAGCTGGGTACTAGCGGGGGCCTACGAGCAGTACTTC.

This clonotype was seen more than once but under ten times. The V call is TRBV5-1, the J call TRBJ1-4; D gene uncertain. This CDR3 has 15 residues. Germline V lookup: CDR1 SGHRS, CDR2 YFSETQ. V lost 4 bases and J lost 0, with 10 bases in between. This CDR3 reads CASSPQSATNEKLFF. The CDR3 nucleotides are TGCGCCAGCAGCCCACAGTCAGCAACTAATGAAAAACTGTTTTTT.

V and J are TRBV24-1 and TRBJ2-4; 7 bases map to TRBD2. V shed 5 bases and J 6 bases; nucleotides not matched to a gene: 9. Germline V gene sequence: CDR1 KGHDR, CDR2 SFDVKD. This CDR3 has 15 amino acids. The CDR3: CATSAGRGERNIQYF. In nucleotides, the CDR3 is TGTGCCACCAGTGCGGGTCGGGGGGAGAGAAACATTCAGTACTTC.

The chain joins TRBV28 to TRBJ2-4; the match to TRBD1 covers 7 bases. Looked up from germline, CDR1 is MDHEN and CDR2 is SYDVKM. CDR3 length equals 16 residues. V lost 1 base, J lost 6 bases, and 9 bases stayed unmatched. The CDR3 DNA follows: TGTGCCAGCAGTTTATTTTCCGGACAGGATATAAACATTCAGTACTTC. It encodes CASSLFSGQDINIQYF. Drawing the rest from reference TRBV28 and TRBJ2-4, the complete variable domain is DVKVTQSSRYLVKRTGEKVFLECVQDMDHENMFWYRQDPGLGLRLIYFSYDVKMKEKGDIPEGYSVSREKKERFSLILESASTNQTSMYLCASSLFSGQDINIQYFGAGTRLSVL.

The rearrangement uses TRBV20-1 and TRBJ2-7, with a tentative D call TRBD1 (5 bases). The V end was cut by 4 bases, the J end by 6 bases, with 16 bases between. CDR1 DFQATT and CDR2 SNEGSKA come from the germline V gene (reference sequence). This CDR3 is built from 13 residues. CDR3 in amino acids: CSATYNRHGEQYF. CDR3 nucleotide sequence: TGCAGTGCTACTTATAACAGGCACGGCGAGCAGTACTTC.